The 13 T cell receptor beta chains below were found in one sample sequenced in a study of T-cell reconstitution after alpha-beta-depleted transplantation in children. Molecular barcoding with unique molecular identifiers was used for the TCRbeta library. Via MiXCR, TCRdb re-called the PCR reads, giving one row per CDR3 protein. The repertoire has some 550,000 distinct CDR3 sequences, about a sixth of them found once; the top ten carry roughly 3.3%. The sequencing here drew on PBMCs from the stem cell graft donor, taken from the stem cell graft. These TCRs come from a human donor who donated a stem cell graft to a child with acute lymphoblastic leukemia.

V is TRBV3-1 and J is TRBJ2-2, with D possibly called TRBD1 or TRBD2 (5 bases each). V was cut by 1 base and J by 3 bases, with 12 bases left in between. From germline, CDR1 is LGHDT and CDR2 YNNKEL (reference sequence). This CDR3 region has 16 residues. The CDR3 bases are TGTGCCAGCAGCCAAGGGGACGGATCCTACACCGGGGAGCTGTTTTTT. It translates to CASSQGDGSYTGELFF.

This chain links TRBV29-1 with TRBJ2-7, with D possibly called TRBD1 or TRBD2 (6 bases each). Looked up from germline, CDR1 is SQVTM and CDR2 is ANQGSEA. This CDR3 is built from 12 residues. V was shortened by 6 bases and J by 3 bases, with 12 bases between the two germline ends. The CDR3, as DNA: TGCAGCGTCGCGGGACAAAGCTACGAGCAGTACTTC. Translated: CSVAGQSYEQYF.

This clonotype was found many times. The V and J genes are TRBV10-3 and TRBJ2-7, with D perhaps matching TRBD1 (6 bases). The ends were cut back, 4 bases at V and 0 bases at J, with 10 bases in the middle. Germline assignment: CDR1 ENHRY and CDR2 SYGVKD. The CDR3 length is 14 residues. The CDR3 sequence is CAISGTGSSYEQYF. The CDR3 nucleotides read TGTGCCATCAGTGGAACAGGGAGCTCCTACGAGCAGTACTTC.

This clonotype was seen at least ten times. The genes are TRBV6-5 and TRBJ2-7; 10 bases map to TRBD1. The CDR3 is 14 residues long. Losses at the gene ends were 2 bases for V and 6 bases for J; bases not matched to a gene: 4. Germline loops: CDR1 MNHEY, CDR2 SVGAGI. CDR3 amino acids: CASSYAGTGVEQYF. DNA for the CDR3: TGTGCCAGCAGTTACGCCGGGACAGGGGTCGAGCAGTACTTC.

This clonotype was counted only a few times. The chain links TRBV11-2 to TRBJ2-3; D is unresolved. This CDR3 contains 11 residues. Trimming shortened V by 7 bases and J by 6 bases, and 8 bases separated the two germline ends. CDR1 and CDR2 (germline): SGHAT, FQNNGV. The CDR3, as DNA: TGTGCCAGCACCTTGTCGGATACGCAGTATTTT. This codes for CASTLSDTQYF.

This clonotype was observed a few times. The chain joins TRBV5-4 to TRBJ1-1; 8 nucleotides match TRBD1. Germline V CDR1 and CDR2: SGHNT, YYREEE (reference sequence). The V segment lost 4 bases and the J segment 0 bases; nucleotides outside the gene matches: 11. This CDR3 contains 17 residues. The DNA for the CDR3 is TGTGCCAGCAGCGCCTACAGGGGGGAGTATGTGAACACTGAAGCTTTCTTT. Translated, it gives CASSAYRGEYVNTEAFF.

This chain connects TRBV9 to TRBJ2-1; D gene unclear. V was trimmed by 3 bases and J by 2 bases, leaving 12 bases between them. Germline CDR1 is SGDLS and CDR2 is YYNGEE. CDR3 length: 15 amino acids. In DNA, the CDR3 is TGTGCCAGCAGCGCCGGATCCAGACCCTACAATGAGCAGTTCTTC. This translates into CASSAGSRPYNEQFF.

The chain links TRBV3-1 to TRBJ1-1, with 8 bases fitting TRBD1. With V trimmed by 0 bases and J by 3 bases, 3 bases remained unmatched. The CDR3 extends over 15 amino acids. Germline loops: CDR1 LGHDT, CDR2 YNNKEL (reference sequence). CDR3 nucleotides: TGTGCCAGCAGCCAAGACAGGGGGCTGGACACTGAAGCTTTCTTT. It translates to CASSQDRGLDTEAFF.

This clonotype turned up a few times. The chain joins TRBV18 to TRBJ2-1; D might be TRBD2 (5 bases). Germline V CDR1 and CDR2: KGHSH, LQKENI. Trimming shortened V by 4 bases and J by 3 bases, and 10 bases separated the two germline ends. The CDR3 is made up of 14 amino acids. This CDR3 is CASSLSGGYNEQFF. The CDR3 nucleotides are TGTGCCAGCTCACTAAGCGGAGGCTACAATGAGCAGTTCTTC.

The rearrangement uses TRBV3-1 and TRBJ2-1; D ambiguous. Germline assignment: CDR1 LGHDT and CDR2 YNNKEL (reference sequence). V was trimmed by 3 bases and J by 0 bases, leaving 12 bases between them. This CDR3 has 16 amino acids. CDR3 residues: CASSHYGSSSYNEQFF. In DNA, the CDR3 is TGTGCCAGCAGCCATTATGGTTCTAGCTCCTACAATGAGCAGTTCTTC.

The chain carries TRBV9 and TRBJ1-1; D gene unclear. CDR1 and CDR2 (germline): SGDLS, YYNGEE. The CDR3 contains 13 residues. The V end was cut by 3 bases, the J end by 5 bases, with 11 bases between. The CDR3 DNA reads TGTGCCAGCAGCGCCGAGACGGGAACTGAAGCTTTCTTT. The encoded protein is CASSAETGTEAFF.

The chain employs TRBV20-1 and TRBJ2-3; no clear D. Germline V gene sequence: CDR1 DFQATT, CDR2 SNEGSKA (reference sequence). The V end was cut by 5 bases, the J end by 2 bases, with 17 bases between. The CDR3 length is 15 residues. CDR3 DNA: TGCAGTGCTCTACCTACCGGGTCCCACACAGATACGCAGTATTTT. Its translation is CSALPTGSHTDTQYF.

The J gene is TRBJ2-5, the V gene TRBV14; TRBD1 aligns across 8 bases. The CDR3 sequence is 16 residues long. Germline assignment: CDR1 SGHDN and CDR2 FVKESK. Trimming cost V 4 bases and J 5 bases; bases outside gene matches: 12. The CDR3 nucleotides read TGTGCCAGCAGCCTCCCTCCCACAGGGGGAGAGGAGACCCAGTACTTC. As protein: CASSLPPTGGEETQYF. Full variable domain (missing parts from reference TRBV14 and TRBJ2-5): EAGVTQFPSHSVIEKGQTVTLRCDPISGHDNLYWYRRVMGKEIKFLLHFVKESKQDESGMPNNRFLAERTGGTYSTLKVQPAELEDSGVYFCASSLPPTGGEETQYFGPGTRLLVL.